The present T cell receptor (beta chain) was sequenced within a study of beta chain features in type 1 diabetes. In germline, CDR1 is SGHTA, CDR2 FQGNSA. With V trimmed by 5 bases and J by 5 bases, 10 bases remained unmatched. The length of the CDR3 is 15 residues. The sequenced template was cDNA made from the entire isolated RNA. Assay used: immunoSEQ multiplex PCR; TCRdb lists only in-frame clones, some missing. The data show hundreds of thousands of clones, approximately 11% seen once. This clone was detected only a few times. What it recognizes is unknown. Study results and limitations: Moderately but significantly shorter TCRB CDR3s were found in Type 1 diabetes patients in all four CD4+ subsets.

Sequenced input: naive CD4+ T cells from blood. J is TRBJ2-5 and V is TRBV7-2; 8 bases map to TRBD1. The sequence derives from a man in his thirties or forties with type 1 diabetes. CDR3 amino acids: CASSEGQAASETQYF. The CDR3 DNA is TGTGCCAGCAGCGAGGGACAGGCCGCATCGGAGACCCAGTACTTC. The complete variable domain, with remaining parts taken from reference TRBV7-2 and TRBJ2-5, reads GAGVSQSPSNKVTEKGKDVELRCDPISGHTALYWYRQSLGQGLEFLIYFQGNSAPDKSGLPSDRFSAERTGGSVSTLTIQRTQQEDSAVYLCASSEGQAASETQYFGPGTRLLVL.